The rows below give T cell receptor beta chains drawn from one sample of a study of shared clonotypes between healthy human individuals. The assay was immunoSEQ multiplex PCR, and TCRdb's table has in-frame clones only and misses some. The profile covers under 600,000 clones, with 98% appearing a single time and 0.3% taken by the ten largest. The sample was naive CD8+ T cells sorted from blood. Source of these receptors: a man younger than 40 in good health. The CDR3 runs from the conserved cysteine through the conserved F or W. A D gene is named only where the DNA matches it firmly. A row's size may be missing; if present it is once, few, many or a size class.

j_call v_call d_call clone_size cdr3_nt cdr3_aa
TRBJ1-2 TRBV11-2 . . TGTGCCAGCGCCGGGGAGTCAGATGGCTACACCTTC CASAGESDGYTF
TRBJ2-7 TRBV7-8 TRBD2 . TGTGCCAGCAGCTCACCCCCCACCGCGGCGGGAGAAACTGGGGCATTACGTTACGAGCAGTACTTC CASSSPPTAAGETGALRYEQYF
TRBJ1-5 TRBV7-9 TRBD1 once TGTGCCAGCACCCGGGAGGGACAGAATCAGCCCCAGCATTTT CASTREGQNQPQHF
TRBJ1-1 TRBV5-1 . . TGCGCCAGCAGCTTGCTCGACAGGGAAGCTTTCTTT CASSLLDREAFF
TRBJ2-2 TRBV29-1 TRBD2 once TGCAGCGTTGAAAGCGGGGGAAACACCGGGGAGCTGTTTTTT CSVESGGNTGELFF
TRBJ1-4 TRBV6-5 . . TGTGCCAGCAGTCCGCAGGGTGAAAAACTGTTTTTT CASSPQGEKLFF
TRBJ2-7 TRBV2 . . TGTGCCAGCAGTTTTGGGGCCAACGAGCAGTACTTC CASSFGANEQYF
TRBJ2-5 TRBV27 TRBD2 . TGTGCCAGCAGTTTACTGGCTCCCGGGGCGGGAGTCGTCTCGAGCTACTTC CASSLLAPGAGVVSSYF
TRBJ2-1 TRBV10-3 TRBD2 once TGTGCCATCTGGGAGGGCGGGCACAATGAGCAGTTCTTC CAIWEGGHNEQFF
TRBJ2-1 TRBV30 . . TGTGCCTGGATCACAGGGCTTAATGAGCAGTTCTTC CAWITGLNEQFF
TRBJ2-3 TRBV18 TRBD2 . TGTGCCAGCTCACCAACTAGCGCCAGCACAGATACGCAGTATTTT CASSPTSASTDTQYF
TRBJ2-3 TRBV14 TRBD2 . TGTGCCAGCAGCCGTATAGGACTAGCAGGAGATACGCAGTATTTT CASSRIGLAGDTQYF
TRBJ2-7 TRBV9 TRBD1 . TGTGCCAGCAGCGTCCAGACAGGGAATGACGAGCAGTACTTC CASSVQTGNDEQYF
TRBJ2-7 TRBV29-1 . . TGCAGCGCAAATCAATTTGACGAGCAGTACTTC CSANQFDEQYF
TRBJ2-3 TRBV6-1 TRBD2 . TGTGCCAGCAGTGAACTAGCGGGAATGGGCACAGATACGCAGTATTTT CASSELAGMGTDTQYF
TRBJ2-1 TRBV19 . once TGTGCCAGTAGTCATGGAGTAGCACACCCCGGGAATGAGCAGTTCTTC CASSHGVAHPGNEQFF
TRBJ2-7 TRBV11-2 TRBD1 once TGTGCCAGCAGCTTCCCGGACAGGGTCAACGAGCAGTACTTC CASSFPDRVNEQYF
TRBJ2-7 TRBV27 . . TGTGCCAGCAGTTTTGGTGGTCTGAGCTACGAGCAGTACTTC CASSFGGLSYEQYF
TRBJ2-7 TRBV27 TRBD1 . TGTGCCAGCAGTTTGATCAAAACAGGGGGGCCTCTCTACGAGCAGTACTTC CASSLIKTGGPLYEQYF
TRBJ1-4 TRBV5-8 TRBD1 . TGTGCCAGCAGCCCGGACAGGGTGGGGGAAAAACTGTTTTTT CASSPDRVGEKLFF
TRBJ2-2 TRBV10-3 . . TGTGCCATCAGTGAGTCCGGCCTACAGAACACCGGGGAGCTGTTTTTT CAISESGLQNTGELFF
TRBJ2-7 TRBV11-2 . . TGTGCCAGCAGCGCGGAGACTACCTACGAGCAGTACTTC CASSAETTYEQYF
TRBJ2-1 TRBV5-6 . once TGTGCCAGCAGCTTGGCGCAGGGTCGGGTTAATGAGCAGTTCTTC CASSLAQGRVNEQFF
TRBJ1-1 TRBV5-4 TRBD1 . TGTGCCAGCAGCCCTCGACAGGGAATGAACACTGAAGCTTTCTTT CASSPRQGMNTEAFF
TRBJ2-2 TRBV11-3 TRBD1 . TGTGCCAGCAGCTCCACGGTAGGGGGCCGGGGCACCGGGGAGCTGTTTTTT CASSSTVGGRGTGELFF
TRBJ2-1 TRBV27 . . TGTGCCATCGGGACAAACAAATTCCATGAGCAGTTCTTC CAIGTNKFHEQFF
TRBJ2-3 TRBV7-2 . . TGTGCCAGCAGCTTAGCGGGAGCGGCAACTAGCACAGATACGCAGTATTTT CASSLAGAATSTDTQYF
TRBJ2-7 TRBV2 . . TGTGCCAGCAGTGAAGCGCTTGGGCTATTTTCCGAGCAGTACTTC CASSEALGLFSEQYF
TRBJ2-2 TRBV2 . once TGTGCCAGCAGTGTAAATCTGGGGGGCCTGAACACCGGGGAGCTGTTTTTT CASSVNLGGLNTGELFF
TRBJ2-4 TRBV29-1 . . TGCAGCGTTGGCCAGGGCGTGGACATTCAGTACTTC CSVGQGVDIQYF
TRBJ2-1 TRBV11-2 TRBD2 . TGTGCCAGCAGCCTCATAGCGGGGGGTCACAATGAGCAGTTCTTC CASSLIAGGHNEQFF
TRBJ2-6 TRBV5-1 . . TGCGCCAGCAGCTCAGGAAGGGACCTCAGGTCGGCCGGGGCCAACGTCCTGACTTTC CASSSGRDLRSAGANVLTF
TRBJ2-5 TRBV2 . . TGTGCCAGGGGGTGGCGGGAAAATTCGGAGACCCAGTACTTC CARGWRENSETQYF